This T cell receptor beta chain is from a study of ipilimumab plus nivolumab after autologous stem cell transplantation. Starting 14 to 28 days after autologous transplant, ipilimumab 1 mg/kg was given. Patients got 3 mg/kg IV nivolumab weeks 1, 4, 7, 10, then biweekly through week 26. Sequencing used immunoSEQ multiplex PCR; TCRdb keeps in-frame clones, though not all of them. The sample lists some 9,800 clones, 78% occurring once. Germline-derived CDR1 and CDR2 are LGHNA and YNFKEQ. The CDR3 length is 16 residues. The V segment lost 1 base and the J segment 8 bases; nucleotides outside the gene matches: 7.

The V call is TRBV4-2, the J call TRBJ2-3; 12 nucleotides agree with TRBD2. The receptor comes from a male donor with diffuse large B-cell lymphoma. This material consisted of PBMCs, taken in a trial of ipilimumab plus nivolumab as post-transplant consolidation. DNA of the CDR3: TGTGCCAGCAGCCAAGTGTCTAGCGGGGGGGAAGGTACGCAGTATTTT. This sequence encodes CASSQVSSGGEGTQYF.